This TCR beta chain emerged from a study of blood T cell repertoires in COVID-19. The assay was immunoSEQ multiplex PCR, and TCRdb's table has in-frame clones only and misses some. The data hold approximately 340,000 clones, with roughly 87% observed a single time. This clone was detected a few times. In germline, CDR1 is SGHNT, CDR2 YYREEE (reference sequence). The CDR3 contains 15 residues. After removal of 4 bases from V and 5 bases from J, the junction contained 7 bases not matched to a gene. The sample consisted of peripheral blood. The clonotype comes from a man aged 25-45 years with COVID-19, enrolled during active disease. The chain is built from TRBV5-4 and TRBJ2-1; 9 bases fit TRBD1. The CDR3 loop is CASSLGGQGNNEQFF. The CDR3 bases are TGTGCCAGCAGCCTGGGGGGACAGGGCAACAATGAGCAGTTCTTC. Full variable domain (missing parts from reference TRBV5-4 and TRBJ2-1): ETGVTQSPTHLIKTRGQQVTLRCSSQSGHNTVSWYQQALGQGPQFIFQYYREEENGRGNFPPRFSGLQFPNYSSELNVNALELDDSALYLCASSLGGQGNNEQFFGPGTRLTVL.